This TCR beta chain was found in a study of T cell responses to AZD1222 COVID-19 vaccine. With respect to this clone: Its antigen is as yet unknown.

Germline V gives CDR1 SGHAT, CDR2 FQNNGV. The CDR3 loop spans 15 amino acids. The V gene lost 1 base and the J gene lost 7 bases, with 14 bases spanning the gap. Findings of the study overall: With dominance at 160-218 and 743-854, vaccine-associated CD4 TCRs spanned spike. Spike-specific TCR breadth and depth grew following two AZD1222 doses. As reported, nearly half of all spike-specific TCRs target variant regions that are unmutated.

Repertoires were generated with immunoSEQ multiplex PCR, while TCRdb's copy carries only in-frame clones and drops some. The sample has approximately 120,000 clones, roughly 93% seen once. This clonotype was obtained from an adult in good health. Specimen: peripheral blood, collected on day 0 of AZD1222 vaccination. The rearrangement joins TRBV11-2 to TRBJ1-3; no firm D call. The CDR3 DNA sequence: TGTGCCAGCAGCTTAGGCACCTCCGTGGGGAACACCATATATTTT. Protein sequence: CASSLGTSVGNTIYF.